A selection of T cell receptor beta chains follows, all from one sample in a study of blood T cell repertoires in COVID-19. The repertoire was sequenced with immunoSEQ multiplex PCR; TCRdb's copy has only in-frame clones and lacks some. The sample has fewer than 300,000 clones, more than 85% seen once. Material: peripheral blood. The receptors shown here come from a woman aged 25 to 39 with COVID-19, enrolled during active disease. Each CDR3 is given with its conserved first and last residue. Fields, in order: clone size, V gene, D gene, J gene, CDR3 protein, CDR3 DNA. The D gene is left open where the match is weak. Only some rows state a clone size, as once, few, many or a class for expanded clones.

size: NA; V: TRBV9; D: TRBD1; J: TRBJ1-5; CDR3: CASSPQGAGDQPQHF; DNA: TGTGCCAGCAGCCCACAGGGGGCAGGGGATCAGCCCCAGCATTTT
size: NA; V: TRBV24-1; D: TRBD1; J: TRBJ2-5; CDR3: CATSDSTGTRQETQYF; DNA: TGTGCCACCAGTGATTCGACAGGGACGAGGCAAGAGACCCAGTACTTC
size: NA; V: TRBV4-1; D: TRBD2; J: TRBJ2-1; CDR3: CASSHRSGTDYNEQFF; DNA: TGCGCCAGCAGCCACCGCAGCGGGACGGACTACAATGAGCAGTTCTTC
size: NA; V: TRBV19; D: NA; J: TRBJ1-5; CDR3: CASSRGLPQHF; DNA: TGTGCCAGTAGCCGCGGGCTGCCCCAGCATTTT
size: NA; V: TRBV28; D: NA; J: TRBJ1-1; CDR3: CASSLTSGNTEAFF; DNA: TGTGCCAGCAGTCTCACGAGTGGGAACACTGAAGCTTTCTTT
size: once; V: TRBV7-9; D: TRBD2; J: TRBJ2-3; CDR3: CASSLAAGGLDTQYF; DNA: TGTGCCAGCAGCTTAGCGGCGGGAGGTTTGGATACGCAGTATTTT
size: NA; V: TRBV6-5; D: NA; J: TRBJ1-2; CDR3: CASSQTGSNYGYTF; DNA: TGTGCCAGCAGCCAAACAGGTTCTAACTATGGCTACACCTTC
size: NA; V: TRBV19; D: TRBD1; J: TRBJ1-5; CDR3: CASSITGGRQPQHF; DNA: TGTGCCAGTAGTATAACAGGGGGCAGGCAGCCCCAGCATTTT
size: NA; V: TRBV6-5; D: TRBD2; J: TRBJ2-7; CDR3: CASSLSGRSSYEQYF; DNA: TGTGCCAGCAGTTTGAGCGGGAGGAGCTCCTACGAGCAGTACTTC
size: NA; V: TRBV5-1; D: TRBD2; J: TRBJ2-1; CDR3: CASSLTSGSYNEQFF; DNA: TGCGCCAGCAGCTTGACTAGCGGTTCCTACAATGAGCAGTTCTTC
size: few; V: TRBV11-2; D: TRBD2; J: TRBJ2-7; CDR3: CASSHLAGAGISYEQYF; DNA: TGTGCCAGCAGCCACCTTGCGGGAGCGGGAATCTCCTACGAGCAGTACTTC
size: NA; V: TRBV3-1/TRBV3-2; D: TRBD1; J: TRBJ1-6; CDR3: CASSRRDSKQSPLHF; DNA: TGTGCCAGCAGCCGCCGGGACAGTAAACAATCACCCCTCCACTTT
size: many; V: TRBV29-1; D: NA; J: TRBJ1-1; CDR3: CSVVFLVTANSMNTEAFF; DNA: TGCAGCGTTGTCTTTTTGGTGACAGCAAATTCTATGAACACTGAAGCTTTCTTT
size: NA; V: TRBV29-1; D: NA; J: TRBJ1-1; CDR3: CSVEGVFRAARNTEAFF; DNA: TGCAGCGTGGAGGGTGTATTTCGGGCGGCTCGGAACACTGAAGCTTTCTTT
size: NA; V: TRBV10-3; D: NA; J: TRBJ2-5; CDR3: CAISAGSQETQYF; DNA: TGTGCCATCAGTGCAGGAAGCCAAGAGACCCAGTACTTC
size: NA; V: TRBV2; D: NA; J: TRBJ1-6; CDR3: CASSEEGVGSYNSPLHF; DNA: TGTGCCAGCAGTGAAGAGGGGGTGGGCTCCTATAATTCACCCCTCCACTTT
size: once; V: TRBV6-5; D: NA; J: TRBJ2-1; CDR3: CASSLQLPSYNEQFF; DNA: TGTGCCAGCAGTTTACAGCTCCCTTCCTACAATGAGCAGTTCTTC
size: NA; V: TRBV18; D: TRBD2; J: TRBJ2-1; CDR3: CASSPKREISYNEQFF; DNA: TGTGCCAGCTCCCCAAAGCGGGAGATCTCCTACAATGAGCAGTTCTTC
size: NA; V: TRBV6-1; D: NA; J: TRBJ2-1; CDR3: CASSEGAPPSYNEQFF; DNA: TGTGCCAGCAGTGAGGGGGCCCCGCCTTCGTACAATGAGCAGTTCTTC
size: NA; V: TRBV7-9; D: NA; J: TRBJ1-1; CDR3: CASSRRAGLNTEAFF; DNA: TGTGCCAGCAGCCGTAGGGCAGGGCTCAACACTGAAGCTTTCTTT
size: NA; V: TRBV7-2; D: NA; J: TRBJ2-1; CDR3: CASSPAVTYEQFF; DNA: TGTGCCAGCAGCCCCGCGGTGACGTATGAGCAGTTCTTC
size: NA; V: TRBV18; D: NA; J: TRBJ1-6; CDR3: CASSSREASNSPLHF; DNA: TGTGCCAGCTCATCCAGGGAGGCCTCTAATTCACCCCTCCACTTT
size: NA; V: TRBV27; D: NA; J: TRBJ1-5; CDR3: CASKGIQALNQPQHF; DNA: TGTGCCAGCAAGGGGATACAGGCTCTCAATCAGCCCCAGCATTTT
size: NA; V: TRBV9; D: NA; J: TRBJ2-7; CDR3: CASSVGLGQGSYEQYF; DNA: TGTGCCAGCAGCGTAGGGCTGGGGCAGGGGTCCTACGAGCAGTACTTC
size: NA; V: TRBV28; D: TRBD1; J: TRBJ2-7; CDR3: CASRDRVTYEQYF; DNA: TGTGCCAGCAGGGACAGGGTCACCTACGAGCAGTACTTC
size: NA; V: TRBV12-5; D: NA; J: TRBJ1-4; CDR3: CASAPVPTAGEKLFF; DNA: TGTGCTAGTGCCCCGGTCCCTACCGCGGGTGAAAAACTGTTTTTT
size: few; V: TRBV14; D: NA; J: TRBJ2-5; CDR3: CASSQDSPKGTQYF; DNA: TGTGCCAGCAGCCAGGACAGTCCTAAAGGGACCCAGTACTTC
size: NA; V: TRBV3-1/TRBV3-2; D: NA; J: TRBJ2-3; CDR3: CATSQGRGGTQYF; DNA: TGTGCCACCTCACAGGGACGAGGAGGTACGCAGTATTTT
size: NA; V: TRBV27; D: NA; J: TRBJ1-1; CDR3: CASSFKGGGVTMNTEAFF; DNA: TGTGCCAGCAGTTTTAAGGGTGGAGGGGTGACGATGAACACTGAAGCTTTCTTT
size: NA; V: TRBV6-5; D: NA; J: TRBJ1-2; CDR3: CASSYSSGIYGYTF; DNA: TGTGCCAGCAGTTACTCATCGGGTATCTATGGCTACACCTTC
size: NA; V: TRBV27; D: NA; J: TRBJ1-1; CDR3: CASSLRRGNTEAFF; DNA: TGTGCCAGCAGTTTAAGGAGGGGGAACACTGAAGCTTTCTTT
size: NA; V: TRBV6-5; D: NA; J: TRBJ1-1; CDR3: CASSSPEGRRTEAFF; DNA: TGTGCCAGCAGTTCCCCCGAGGGGAGGAGGACTGAAGCTTTCTTT
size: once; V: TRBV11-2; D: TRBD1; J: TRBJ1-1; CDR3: CASSLLRQGARNTEAFF; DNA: TGTGCCAGCAGCTTATTGAGACAGGGGGCGAGGAACACTGAAGCTTTCTTT
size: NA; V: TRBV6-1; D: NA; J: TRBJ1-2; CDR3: CASSDLNYGYTF; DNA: TGTGCCAGCAGTGATTTAAACTATGGCTACACCTTC
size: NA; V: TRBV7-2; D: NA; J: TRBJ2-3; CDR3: CASSPAGGAVTDTQYF; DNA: TGTGCCAGCAGCCCCGCTGGGGGGGCGGTTACAGATACGCAGTATTTT
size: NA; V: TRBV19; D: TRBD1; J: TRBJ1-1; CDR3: CASNKGQGAVYENTEAFF; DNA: TGTGCCAGTAACAAGGGACAGGGGGCCGTGTATGAGAACACTGAAGCTTTCTTT
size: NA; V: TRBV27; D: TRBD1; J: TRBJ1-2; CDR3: CASSKASPGGQGNYGYTF; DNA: TGTGCCAGCAGTAAAGCTTCCCCGGGGGGACAGGGGAACTATGGCTACACCTTC